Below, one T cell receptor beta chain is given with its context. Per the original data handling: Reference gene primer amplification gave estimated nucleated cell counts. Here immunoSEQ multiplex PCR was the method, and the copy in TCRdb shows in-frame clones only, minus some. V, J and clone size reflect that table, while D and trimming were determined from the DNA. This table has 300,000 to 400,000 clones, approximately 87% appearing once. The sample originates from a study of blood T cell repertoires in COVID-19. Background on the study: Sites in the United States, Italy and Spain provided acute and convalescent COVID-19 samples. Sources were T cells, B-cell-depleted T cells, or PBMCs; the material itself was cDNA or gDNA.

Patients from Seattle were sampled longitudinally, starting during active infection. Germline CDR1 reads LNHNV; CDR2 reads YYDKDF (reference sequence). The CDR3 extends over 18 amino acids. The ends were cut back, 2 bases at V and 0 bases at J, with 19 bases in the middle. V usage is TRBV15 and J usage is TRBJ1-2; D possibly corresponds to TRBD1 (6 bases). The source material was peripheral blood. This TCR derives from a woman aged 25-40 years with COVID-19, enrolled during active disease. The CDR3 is CATSRPLPGHSTNYGYTF. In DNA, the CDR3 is TGTGCCACCAGCAGACCCCTACCGGGACATTCCACTAACTATGGCTACACCTTC.